These 29 T cell receptor beta chains came from one sample sequenced in a study of shared clonotypes between healthy human individuals. Here immunoSEQ multiplex PCR was the method, and the copy in TCRdb shows in-frame clones only, minus some. Among about 1 million clones listed, approximately 78% were seen once. Sequencing used memory CD4+ T cells from PBMCs. Subset of the sample: CD45RA-negative fraction. The receptors originated from a man younger than 35 in good health. Some clones in this sample may be carry-over from other donors' samples.

The J gene is TRBJ1-5, the V gene TRBV2; 7 nucleotides align to TRBD1. CDR1 is SNHLY and CDR2 is FYNNEI in the germline V gene. V shed 6 bases and J 4 bases; nucleotides not matched to a gene: 9. The CDR3 extends over 15 amino acids. DNA for the CDR3: TGTGCCAGCAGGGCGGACAGGTCCGTGAATCAGCCCCAGCATTTT. This gives the protein CASRADRSVNQPQHF. Full variable domain (outside the CDR3, taken from reference TRBV2 and TRBJ1-5): EPEVTQTPSHQVTQMGQEVILRCVPISNHLYFYWYRQILGQKVEFLVSFYNNEISEKSEIFDDQFSVERPDGSNFTLKIRSTKLEDSAMYFCASRADRSVNQPQHFGDGTRLSIL.

CDR3 coding DNA: TGCGCCAGCAGTCCCGGGCCGGCTAGACTCAATCAGCCCCAGCATTTT. Its protein is CASSPGPARLNQPQHF. This chain joins TRBV4-1 and TRBJ1-5; D is unresolved. This CDR3 is built from 16 residues. Germline loops: CDR1 MGHRA, CDR2 YSYEKL. Trimming left V 6 bases short and J 3 bases short, with 18 bases between.

The chain links TRBV28 to TRBJ1-1; TRBD1 matches at 11 bases. This CDR3 comprises 15 residues. J lost 10 bases, V lost 4 bases, and 11 bases had no gene match. CDR1 is MDHEN, CDR2 SYDVKM, per germline. For the CDR3, the DNA is TGTGCCAGCAGTTCCCCCATTGCCGGGACAGGGGGAGCTTTCTTT. Amino acids: CASSSPIAGTGGAFF.

The chain is built from TRBV28 and TRBJ1-3; TRBD1 aligns across 9 bases. CDR1 and CDR2 (germline): MDHEN, SYDVKM. V dropped 7 bases and J dropped 6; count of bases not matched to a gene: 4. The CDR3 is 13 residues long. CDR3 protein: CASTQQGANTIYF. In DNA form, the CDR3 reads TGTGCCAGCACCCAACAGGGGGCAAACACCATATATTTT.

The chain uses TRBV10-3 and TRBJ2-3, with 11 bases that match TRBD2. With V trimmed by 6 bases and J by 0 bases, 8 bases remained unmatched. Looked up from germline, CDR1 is ENHRY and CDR2 is SYGVKD. The CDR3 contains 17 residues. Written as DNA, the CDR3 is TGTGCCATCAGGGGGACTAGCGGCGTTCCTAGCACAGATACGCAGTATTTT. Amino acids: CAIRGTSGVPSTDTQYF.

The chain couples TRBV9 to TRBJ2-2; D may be TRBD1 or TRBD2 (5 bases each). The germline CDR1 and CDR2 sequences are SGDLS and YYNGEE. The germline V and J ends were trimmed by 3 bases and 4 bases, with 10 bases remaining between them. This CDR3 has 14 residues. CDR3 nucleotide sequence: TGTGCCAGCAGCGCGGGGCATTTCACCGGGGAGCTGTTTTTT. Protein: CASSAGHFTGELFF. Supplemented by reference TRBV9 and TRBJ2-2, the full variable domain reads DSGVTQTPKHLITATGQRVTLRCSPRSGDLSVYWYQQSLDQGLQFLIQYYNGEERAKGNILERFSAQQFPDLHSELNLSSLELGDSALYFCASSAGHFTGELFFGEGSRLTVL.

This clone was observed a single time. This rearrangement joins TRBV9 to TRBJ2-1; 7 nucleotides match TRBD2. The V gene end was trimmed by 3 bases and the J gene end by 2 bases; junction bases not matched to a gene: 8. CDR1 and CDR2 from the germline V gene are SGDLS and YYNGEE. This CDR3 region has 16 residues. The CDR3 nucleotides are TGTGCCAGCAGCGACGATACTGGACTAGCCTACAATGAGCAGTTCTTC. It yields the protein CASSDDTGLAYNEQFF. The full variable domain, its missing parts supplied by reference TRBV9 and TRBJ2-1, is DSGVTQTPKHLITATGQRVTLRCSPRSGDLSVYWYQQSLDQGLQFLIQYYNGEERAKGNILERFSAQQFPDLHSELNLSSLELGDSALYFCASSDDTGLAYNEQFFGPGTRLTVL.

The chain joins TRBV2 to TRBJ1-4, with TRBD1 as a possible D gene (5 bases). The CDR3 length is 14 residues. Trimming cost V 4 bases and J 2 bases, with 8 bases left between them. Germline lookup yields CDR1 SNHLY and CDR2 FYNNEI. The CDR3 is CASSVEGTNEKLFF. CDR3 bases: TGTGCCAGCAGTGTAGAGGGGACTAATGAAAAACTGTTTTTT.

The CDR3 loop reads CASSLFAPPRDYEQYF. In DNA, the CDR3 is TGTGCCAGCAGTTTATTCGCCCCGCCAAGGGACTACGAGCAGTACTTC. The V and J genes are TRBV27 and TRBJ2-7; D not resolved. The CDR3 contains 16 residues. Germline-derived CDR1 and CDR2 are MNHEY and SMNVEV (reference sequence). Trimming left V 1 base short and J 3 bases short, with 16 bases between.

This chain joins TRBV6-5 and TRBJ2-1, with D perhaps TRBD2 (5 bases). Germline V CDR1 and CDR2: MNHEY, SVGAGI. Trimming left V 5 bases short and J 14 bases short, with 19 bases between. This CDR3 comprises 13 residues. The CDR3 sequence is CASSTVDSLTKFF. As DNA, the CDR3 is TGTGCCAGCAGTACTGTCGATTCCTTGACTAAGTTCTTC.

Turning to this clone: A much larger clone is a single base away; this may be a read error. This chain links TRBV5-6 with TRBJ2-3; D remains unclear. The CDR3 covers 12 residues. Germline values: CDR1 SGHDT, CDR2 YYEEEE. V was cut by 0 bases and J by 6 bases, with 5 bases left in between. The CDR3 DNA reads TGTGCCAGCAGCTTGGGAAGGGATACGCAGTATTTT. Amino acids: CASSLGRDTQYF.

The V and J genes are TRBV7-2 and TRBJ2-6, with D tentatively TRBD2 (6 bases). Germline CDR1 is SGHTA and CDR2 is FQGNSA. This CDR3 comprises 16 residues. V was cut by 5 bases and J by 0 bases, with 11 bases left in between. The CDR3 loop reads CASSPGGTSGANVLTF. The CDR3 nucleotides read TGTGCCAGCAGCCCCGGAGGGACCTCTGGGGCCAACGTCCTGACTTTC.

V and J are TRBV7-3 and TRBJ2-1; 7 bases match TRBD2. The CDR3 spans 14 residues. The germline V gene encodes CDR1 SGHTA and CDR2 FQGTGA. The trim removed 5 bases at V and 7 bases at J, leaving 8 bases unmatched. The CDR3 DNA reads TGTGCCAGCAGCCCCGGGACTAAACGGAATGAGCAGTTCTTC. Translating gives CASSPGTKRNEQFF.

This clone occurred a few times. The chain couples TRBV7-9 to TRBJ2-7; D uncertain. This CDR3 spans 14 amino acids. V was cut by 3 bases and J by 5 bases, with 14 bases left in between. Germline CDR1 and CDR2: SEHNR and FQNEAQ (reference sequence). CDR3 DNA sequence: TGTGCCAGCAGCTTTGGGTCGGATGAAAACGAGCAGTACTTC. It specifies CASSFGSDENEQYF.

The chain couples TRBV7-7 to TRBJ2-7; 11 bases agree with TRBD1. The germline V gene encodes CDR1 SSHAT and CDR2 FNYEAQ (reference sequence). The CDR3 is made up of 14 amino acids. The V gene end was trimmed by 5 bases and the J gene end by 7 bases; junction bases not matched to a gene: 7. CDR3 bases: TGTGCCAGCAGCGTCGGACAGGGGGCGGAAGAGCAGTACTTC. This gives the protein CASSVGQGAEEQYF.

J is TRBJ2-3 and V is TRBV25-1; D is uncertain. Germline V gene sequence: CDR1 MGHDK, CDR2 SYGVNS. The CDR3 consists of 13 residues. The V gene lost 7 bases and the J gene lost 1 base, with 9 bases spanning the gap. This chain's CDR3 is CASTSKGTDTQYF. The DNA of the CDR3 is TGTGCCAGCACCTCGAAGGGCACAGATACGCAGTATTTT.

The chain links TRBV9 to TRBJ2-2; possible D gene TRBD2, 6 bases. Germline V gives CDR1 SGDLS, CDR2 YYNGEE. Trimming shortened V by 2 bases and J by 4 bases, and 9 bases separated the two germline ends. CDR3 length: 14 amino acids. CDR3 DNA sequence: TGTGCCAGCAGCGTCGGACTACCCACCGGGGAGCTGTTTTTT. The encoded protein is CASSVGLPTGELFF.

The V gene is TRBV15, the J gene TRBJ2-2, with 10 nucleotides matching TRBD2. The CDR3 has 17 amino acids. The trim removed 5 bases at V and 1 base at J, leaving 7 bases unmatched. Germline V gene sequence: CDR1 LNHNV, CDR2 YYDKDF (reference sequence). As DNA, the CDR3 is TGTGCCACCAGCTTCCCTAGCGGGAGAGGGAACACCGGGGAGCTGTTTTTT. It codes for CATSFPSGRGNTGELFF. Drawing the rest from reference TRBV15 and TRBJ2-2, the complete variable domain is DAMVIQNPRYQVTQFGKPVTLSCSQTLNHNVMYWYQQKSSQAPKLLFHYYDKDFNNEADTPDNFQSRRPNTSFCFLDIRSPGLGDTAMYLCATSFPSGRGNTGELFFGEGSRLTVL.

The sample holds a few counts of this clone. The chain links TRBV10-3 to TRBJ2-3, with a possible D match to TRBD2 (7 bases). The length of the CDR3 is 18 residues. Germline assignment: CDR1 ENHRY and CDR2 SYGVKD. The V end lost 3 bases, the J end lost 1 base, and 20 bases lay between the germline ends. CDR3 sequence: CAISDHGVSGGRTDTQYF. The CDR3 DNA reads TGTGCCATCAGTGACCACGGGGTGTCCGGGGGGCGCACAGATACGCAGTATTTT.

The chain joins TRBV18 to TRBJ2-5; 7 nucleotides match TRBD1. Trimming at V came to 5 bases and at J to 8 bases, leaving 14 bases not matched to a gene. Germline V lookup: CDR1 KGHSH, CDR2 LQKENI. This CDR3 comprises 15 residues. The CDR3 nucleotides read TGTGCCAGCTCAACATTAACAGGGGTACTCGGAACCCAGTACTTC. As protein: CASSTLTGVLGTQYF.

The chain carries TRBV29-1 and TRBJ1-3; no clear D. V was cut by 1 base and J by 0 bases, with 4 bases left in between. This CDR3 region has 13 residues. The germline V gene has CDR1 SQVTM and CDR2 ANQGSEA. This chain's CDR3 is CSVEAGSGNTIYF. In DNA form, the CDR3 reads TGCAGCGTTGAAGCAGGCTCTGGAAACACCATATATTTT.

The genes are TRBV18 and TRBJ1-4; D call uncertain. This CDR3 comprises 14 residues. Germline values: CDR1 KGHSH, CDR2 LQKENI. V was shortened by 3 bases and J by 8 bases, with 13 bases between the two germline ends. CDR3 region: CASSPRGIGEKLFF. Written as DNA, the CDR3 is TGTGCCAGCTCACCTCGGGGAATTGGAGAAAAACTGTTTTTT.

The chain carries TRBV28 and TRBJ2-7; no reliable D call. This CDR3 region has 13 residues. V was cut by 6 bases and J by 1 base, with 10 bases left in between. The germline V gene has CDR1 MDHEN and CDR2 SYDVKM. This CDR3 is CASRPSLSYEQYF. CDR3 DNA sequence: TGTGCCAGCAGACCTTCTTTATCCTACGAGCAGTACTTC.

The rearrangement uses TRBV21-1 and TRBJ2-3; the D segment call TRBD1 is taken from the table without a DNA check. TRBV21-1 is a pseudogene locus. CDR3 length: 14 amino acids. CDR3 region: CASSHNRANGTQYF. CDR3 sequence (DNA): TGTGCCAGCAGTCACAACAGGGCCAACGGTACGCAGTATTTT.

The genes are TRBV7-2 and TRBJ1-2; D perhaps matches TRBD1 (6 bases). The CDR3 runs 16 residues. Looked up from germline, CDR1 is SGHTA and CDR2 is FQGNSA. Trimming took off 1 base at V and 0 bases at J, with 12 bases between the two ends. The CDR3 sequence: CASSLVGATSNYGYTF. CDR3 coding DNA: TGTGCCAGCAGCTTAGTGGGGGCCACCTCTAACTATGGCTACACCTTC.

As concerns this clone: The sample has other DNA sequences that encode this CDR3 too. V usage is TRBV6-5 and J usage is TRBJ2-7; D possibly corresponds to TRBD1 (5 bases). This CDR3 is 14 amino acids long. Germline V gene data show CDR1 as MNHEY and CDR2 as SVGAGI. Between the trimmed V and J ends, which lost 5 bases and 2 bases, there was a span of 13 bases. CDR3 nucleotides: TGTGCCAGCAGTCGAACACGACAGACCTACGAGCAGTACTTC. It codes for CASSRTRQTYEQYF.

The chain carries TRBV4-3 and TRBJ2-3, with 11 bases lining up with TRBD2. The ends lost 4 bases at V and 3 bases at J; junction bases unmatched: 6. This CDR3 contains 16 residues. The V gene's germline CDR1 is LGHNA and CDR2 YSLEER. CDR3 loop: CASSRASGRLTDTQYF. The CDR3 coding sequence is TGCGCCAGCAGCCGAGCTAGCGGGAGGTTGACAGATACGCAGTATTTT.

For this clone: A read error may explain this, as a much larger clone is one base away. This chain links TRBV7-8 with TRBJ1-2; no clear D. The V and J ends lost 1 base and 3 bases respectively, with 3 bases between them. The CDR3 has 12 amino acids. CDR1 is SGHVS, CDR2 FQNEAQ, per germline. CDR3 sequence (DNA): TGTGCCAGCAGCTTAGGGGACTATGGCTACACCTTC. Translation: CASSLGDYGYTF.

This sequence joins TRBV7-9 and TRBJ1-1; 8 nucleotides align to TRBD1. The CDR3 consists of 13 residues. Germline V gene sequence: CDR1 SEHNR, CDR2 FQNEAQ (reference sequence). CDR3 protein: CSVSQGANTEAFF. The DNA of the CDR3 is TGTTCAGTGTCCCAGGGGGCTAACACTGAAGCTTTCTTT.